This TCR beta chain was sequenced for a study of a mutant IDH1 vaccine in newly diagnosed glioma. The V gene lost 0 bases and the J gene lost 5 bases, with 25 bases spanning the gap. Germline V gene lookup returns CDR1 GTSNPN and CDR2 SVGIG (reference sequence). The CDR3 spans 18 residues. The time point denotes: baseline, week 1 (first vaccination visit). Treatment meaning: pre-vaccination baseline after standard-of-care therapy. Some clones are missing from TCRdb's copy, which holds only in-frame ones; the method was immunoSEQ multiplex PCR. The profile shows fewer than 45,000 clones, around nine tenths of them singletons.

The sequencing here drew on PBMCs, taken from a glioma patient treated with radiotherapy, temozolomide or both. The receptor was isolated from a man younger than 35 with glioma. The rearrangement links TRBV30 to TRBJ2-5; TRBD1 might be the D (6 bases). CDR3 amino acids: CAWSVKLQEYQGPETQYF. The CDR3 DNA is TGTGCCTGGAGTGTAAAGCTCCAAGAATATCAGGGGCCTGAGACCCAGTACTTC. The variable domain in full, completed from reference TRBV30 and TRBJ2-5, reads SQTIHQWPATLVQPVGSPLSLECTVEGTSNPNLYWYRQAAGRGLQLLFYSVGIGQISSEVPQNLSASRPQDRQFILSSKKLLLSDSGFYLCAWSVKLQEYQGPETQYFGPGTRLLVL.